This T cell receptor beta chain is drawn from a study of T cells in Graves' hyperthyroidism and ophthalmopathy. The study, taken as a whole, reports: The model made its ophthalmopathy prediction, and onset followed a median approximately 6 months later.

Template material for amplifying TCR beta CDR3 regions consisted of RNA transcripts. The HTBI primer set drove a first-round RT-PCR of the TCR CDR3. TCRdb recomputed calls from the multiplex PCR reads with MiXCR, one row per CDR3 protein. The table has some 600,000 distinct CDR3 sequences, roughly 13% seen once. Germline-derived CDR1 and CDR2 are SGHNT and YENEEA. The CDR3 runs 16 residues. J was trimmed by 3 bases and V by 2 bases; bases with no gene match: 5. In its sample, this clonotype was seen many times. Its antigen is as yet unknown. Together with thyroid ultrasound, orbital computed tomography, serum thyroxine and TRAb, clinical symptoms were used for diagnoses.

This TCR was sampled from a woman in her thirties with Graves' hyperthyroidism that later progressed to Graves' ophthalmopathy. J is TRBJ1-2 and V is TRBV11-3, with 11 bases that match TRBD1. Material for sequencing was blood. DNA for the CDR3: TGTGCCAGCAGCTTATCAGGGACAGGGGGGGACTATGGCTACACCTTC. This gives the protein CASSLSGTGGDYGYTF.